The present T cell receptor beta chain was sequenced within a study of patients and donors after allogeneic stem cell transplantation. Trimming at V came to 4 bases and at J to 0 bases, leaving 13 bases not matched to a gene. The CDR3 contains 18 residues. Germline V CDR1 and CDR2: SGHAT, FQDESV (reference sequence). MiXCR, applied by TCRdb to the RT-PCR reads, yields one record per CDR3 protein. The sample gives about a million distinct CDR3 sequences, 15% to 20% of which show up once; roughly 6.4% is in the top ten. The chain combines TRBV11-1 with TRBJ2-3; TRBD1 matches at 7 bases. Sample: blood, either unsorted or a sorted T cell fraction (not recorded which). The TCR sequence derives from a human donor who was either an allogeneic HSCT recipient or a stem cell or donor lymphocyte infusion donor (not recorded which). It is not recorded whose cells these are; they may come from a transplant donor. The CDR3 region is CASSSTGMEHTSTDTQYF. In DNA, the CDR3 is TGTGCCAGCAGCTCGACAGGGATGGAGCACACTAGCACAGATACGCAGTATTTT. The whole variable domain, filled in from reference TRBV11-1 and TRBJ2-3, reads EAEVAQSPRYKITEKSQAVAFWCDPISGHATLYWYRQILGQGPELLVQFQDESVVDDSQLPKDRFSAERLKGVDSTLKIQPAELGDSAMYLCASSSTGMEHTSTDTQYFGPGTRLTVL.